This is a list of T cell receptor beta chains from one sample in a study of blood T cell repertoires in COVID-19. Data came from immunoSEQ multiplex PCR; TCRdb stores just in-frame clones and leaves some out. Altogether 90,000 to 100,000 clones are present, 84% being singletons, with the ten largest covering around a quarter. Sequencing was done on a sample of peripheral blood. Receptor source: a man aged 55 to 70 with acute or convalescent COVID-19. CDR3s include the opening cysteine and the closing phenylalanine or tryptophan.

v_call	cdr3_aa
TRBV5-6	CASSLIGQNNSPLHF
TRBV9	CASSVEDRVISGNTIYF
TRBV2	CASSEGTQVGPQHF
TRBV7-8	CASSPSAGTGYNEQFF
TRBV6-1	CASRRGGSDSPLHF
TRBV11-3	CASSLDLAADTQYF
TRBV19	CASSDRAGNQPQHF
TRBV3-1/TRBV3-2	CASSRSSGANVLTF
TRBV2	CASSGQGPDYGYTF
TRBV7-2	CASSLGISGGANEQYF
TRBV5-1	CASRHPSGTSGETQYF
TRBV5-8	CASSPWTSTIYNSPLHF
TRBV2	CASSSQGENTETFF
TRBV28	CASRAGGLLIETQYF
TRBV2	CASSQRTSGDPEQFF
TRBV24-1	CATSDSGLAEETQYF
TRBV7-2	CASSQQGTNQPQHF
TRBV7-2	CASSRPRGQGSSGANVLTF
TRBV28	CASSFAGGPINPLHF
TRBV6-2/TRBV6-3	CASSSAGLGEQYF
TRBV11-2	CASRHRDIPEAFF
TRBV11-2	CASSLNGETQYF
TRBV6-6	CASMAGVFSGNTIYF
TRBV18	CASSPIPSGLSSYNEQFF
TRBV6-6	CASSYSAGGEETQYF
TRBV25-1	CASSGYGSRLTEAFF
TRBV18	CASSQKQGSNTEAFF
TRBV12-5	CASGKDRNTEAFF
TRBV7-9	CASRRTSGGSDEQFF
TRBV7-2	CASSLQGGPYEQYF
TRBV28	CASSPRGSYGYTF